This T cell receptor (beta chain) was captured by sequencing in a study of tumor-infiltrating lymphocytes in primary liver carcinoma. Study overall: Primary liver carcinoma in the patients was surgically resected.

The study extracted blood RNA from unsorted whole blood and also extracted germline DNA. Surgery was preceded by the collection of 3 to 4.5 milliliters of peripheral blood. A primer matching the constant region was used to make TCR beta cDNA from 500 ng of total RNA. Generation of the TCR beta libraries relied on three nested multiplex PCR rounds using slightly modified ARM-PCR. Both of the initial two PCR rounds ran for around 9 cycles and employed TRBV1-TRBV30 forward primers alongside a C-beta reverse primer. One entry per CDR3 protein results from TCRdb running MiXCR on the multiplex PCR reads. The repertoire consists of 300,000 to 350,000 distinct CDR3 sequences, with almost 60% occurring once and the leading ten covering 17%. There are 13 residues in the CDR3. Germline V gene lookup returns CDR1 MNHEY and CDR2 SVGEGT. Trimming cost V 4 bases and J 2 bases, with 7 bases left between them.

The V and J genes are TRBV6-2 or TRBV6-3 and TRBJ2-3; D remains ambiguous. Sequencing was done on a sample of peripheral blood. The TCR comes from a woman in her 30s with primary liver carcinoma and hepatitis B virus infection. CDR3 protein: CASSSKFTDTQYF. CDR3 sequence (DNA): TGTGCCAGCAGTTCCAAGTTCACAGATACGCAGTATTTT.